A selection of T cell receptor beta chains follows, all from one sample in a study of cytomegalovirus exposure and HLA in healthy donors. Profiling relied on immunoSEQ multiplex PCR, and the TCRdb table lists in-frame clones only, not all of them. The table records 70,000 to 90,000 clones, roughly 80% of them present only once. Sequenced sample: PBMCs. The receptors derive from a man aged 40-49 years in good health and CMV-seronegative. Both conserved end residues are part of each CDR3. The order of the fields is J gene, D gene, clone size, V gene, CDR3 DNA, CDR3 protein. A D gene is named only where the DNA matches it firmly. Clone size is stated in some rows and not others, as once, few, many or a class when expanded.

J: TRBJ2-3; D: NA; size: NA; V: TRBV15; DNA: TGTGCCACCAGCCGAATTCTGACTAGTGCCGCTACGCAGTATTTT; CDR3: CATSRILTSAATQYF
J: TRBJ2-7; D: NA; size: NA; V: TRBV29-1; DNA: TGCAGTGCTGTGGGCAGAGCCTACGAGCAGTACTTC; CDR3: CSAVGRAYEQYF
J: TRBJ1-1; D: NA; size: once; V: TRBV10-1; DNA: TGCGCCAGCACCCCAGGAGGCTCGAACACTGAAGCTTTCTTT; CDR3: CASTPGGSNTEAFF
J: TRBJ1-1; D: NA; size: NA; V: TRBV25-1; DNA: TGTGCCAGCAGTGAAGGGGGGTTGGGCGAAGCTTTCTTT; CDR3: CASSEGGLGEAFF
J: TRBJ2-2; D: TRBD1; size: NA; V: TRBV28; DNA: TGTGCCAGCAGTTTTGGGGACAGGGTCACCGGGGAGCTGTTTTTT; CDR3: CASSFGDRVTGELFF
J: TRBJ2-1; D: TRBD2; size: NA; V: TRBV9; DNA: TGTGCCAGCAGCGACGGGACTAGCGAGTACAATGAGCAGTTCTTC; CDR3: CASSDGTSEYNEQFF
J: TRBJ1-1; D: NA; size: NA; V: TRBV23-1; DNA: TGCGCCAGCAGTCAATTTGAAGGGGGCACTGAAGCTTTCTTT; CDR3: CASSQFEGGTEAFF
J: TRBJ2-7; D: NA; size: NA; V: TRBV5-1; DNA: TGCGCCAGCAGCTTGGATGGGGGCTTTTACGAGCAGTACTTC; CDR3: CASSLDGGFYEQYF
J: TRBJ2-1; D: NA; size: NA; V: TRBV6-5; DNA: TGTGCCAGCAGTACCATGCGGGACGGCGATGAGCAGTTCTTC; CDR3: CASSTMRDGDEQFF
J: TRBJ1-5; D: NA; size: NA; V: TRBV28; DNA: TGTGCCAGCATCGCTACCTTGGGGCAGGGCAATCAGCCCCAGCATTTT; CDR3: CASIATLGQGNQPQHF
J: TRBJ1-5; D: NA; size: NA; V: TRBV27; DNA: TGTGCCAGCAGTTTATCGTTCGGACAACCCCAGCATTTT; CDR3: CASSLSFGQPQHF